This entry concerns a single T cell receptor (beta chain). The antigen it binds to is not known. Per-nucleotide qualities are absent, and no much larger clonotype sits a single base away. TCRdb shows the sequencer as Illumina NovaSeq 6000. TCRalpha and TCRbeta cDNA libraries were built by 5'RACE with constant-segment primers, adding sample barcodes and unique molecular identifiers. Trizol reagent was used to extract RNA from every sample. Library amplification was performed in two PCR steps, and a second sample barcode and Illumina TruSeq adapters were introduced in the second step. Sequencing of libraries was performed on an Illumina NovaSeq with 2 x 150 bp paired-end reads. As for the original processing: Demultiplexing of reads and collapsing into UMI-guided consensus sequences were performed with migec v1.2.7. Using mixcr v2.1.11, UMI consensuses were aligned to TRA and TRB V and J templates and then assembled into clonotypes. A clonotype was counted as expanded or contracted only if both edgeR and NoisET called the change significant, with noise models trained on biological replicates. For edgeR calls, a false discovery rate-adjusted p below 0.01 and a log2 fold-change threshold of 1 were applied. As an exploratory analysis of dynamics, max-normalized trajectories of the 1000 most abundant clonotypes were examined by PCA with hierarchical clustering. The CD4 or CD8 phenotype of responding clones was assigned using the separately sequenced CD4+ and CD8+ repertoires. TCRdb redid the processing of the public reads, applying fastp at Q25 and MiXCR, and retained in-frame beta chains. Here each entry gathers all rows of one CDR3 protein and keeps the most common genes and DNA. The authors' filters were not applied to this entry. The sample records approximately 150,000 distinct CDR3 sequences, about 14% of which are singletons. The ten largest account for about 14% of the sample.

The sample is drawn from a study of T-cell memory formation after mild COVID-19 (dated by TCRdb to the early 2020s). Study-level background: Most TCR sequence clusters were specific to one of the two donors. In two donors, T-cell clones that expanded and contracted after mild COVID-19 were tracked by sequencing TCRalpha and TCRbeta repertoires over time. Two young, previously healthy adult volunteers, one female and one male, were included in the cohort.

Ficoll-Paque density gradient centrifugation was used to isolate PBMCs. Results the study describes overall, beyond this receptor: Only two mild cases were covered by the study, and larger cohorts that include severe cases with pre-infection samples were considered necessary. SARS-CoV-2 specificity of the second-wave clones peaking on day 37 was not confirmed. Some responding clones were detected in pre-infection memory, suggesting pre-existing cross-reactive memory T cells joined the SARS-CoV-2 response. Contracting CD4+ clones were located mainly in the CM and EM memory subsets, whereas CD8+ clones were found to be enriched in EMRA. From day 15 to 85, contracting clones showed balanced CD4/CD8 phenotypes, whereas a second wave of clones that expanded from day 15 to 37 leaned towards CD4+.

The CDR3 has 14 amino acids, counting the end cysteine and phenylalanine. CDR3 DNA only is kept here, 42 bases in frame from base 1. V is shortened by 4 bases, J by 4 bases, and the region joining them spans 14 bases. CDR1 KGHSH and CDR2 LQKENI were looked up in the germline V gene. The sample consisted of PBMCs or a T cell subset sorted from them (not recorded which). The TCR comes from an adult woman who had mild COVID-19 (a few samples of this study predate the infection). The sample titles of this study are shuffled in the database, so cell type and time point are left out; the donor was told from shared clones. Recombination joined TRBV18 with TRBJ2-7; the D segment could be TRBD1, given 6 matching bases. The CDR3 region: CASSLRQAPYEQYF. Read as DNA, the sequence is TGTGCCAGCTCACTCCGACAGGCCCCTTACGAGCAGTACTTC. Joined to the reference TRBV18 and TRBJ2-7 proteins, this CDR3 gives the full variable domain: NAGVMQNPRHLVRRRGQEARLRCSPMKGHSHVYWYRQLPEEGLKFMVYLQKENIIDESGMPKERFSAEFPKEGPSILRIQQVVRGDSAAYFCASSLRQAPYEQYFGPGTRLTVT.